One and the same sample provided the 20 T cell receptor beta chains below, sequenced in a study of blood T cell repertoires in COVID-19. Profiled with immunoSEQ multiplex PCR; TCRdb holds only in-frame clones, not every one. This sample has around 260,000 clones, with approximately 91% found just once. Specimen: peripheral blood. The receptor source for this set is a person in their late teens or twenties with COVID-19, enrolled during active disease.

The genes are TRBV6-6 and TRBJ1-4; D is ambiguous. The germline V and J ends were trimmed by 7 bases and 8 bases, with 11 bases remaining between them. Germline V gene data show CDR1 as MNHNY and CDR2 as SVGAGI (reference sequence). The CDR3 is 12 residues long. The CDR3 bases are TGTGCCAGCACCCCCTCCCCGGAAAAACTGTTTTTT. As protein: CASTPSPEKLFF.

The rearrangement links TRBV4-2 to TRBJ2-3; maybe TRBD2 (6 bases). The CDR3 covers 14 residues. Germline values: CDR1 LGHNA, CDR2 YNFKEQ. V lost 1 base and J lost 4, with 9 bases in between. The CDR3 sequence: CASSQGGESDTQYF. CDR3 DNA: TGTGCCAGCAGCCAAGGGGGGGAGTCAGATACGCAGTATTTT.

J is TRBJ2-7 and V is TRBV6-1; D is undetermined. The V end lost 1 base, the J end lost 3 bases, and 4 bases lay between the germline ends. The germline V gene encodes CDR1 MNHNS and CDR2 SASEGT. The CDR3 contains 12 residues. Here the CDR3 DNA reads TGTGCCAGCAGTGAAGGCGGCTACGAGCAGTACTTC. It yields the protein CASSEGGYEQYF.

The rearrangement uses TRBV18 and TRBJ1-5; D possibly corresponds to TRBD1 (5 bases). The V end was cut by 4 bases, the J end by 3 bases, with 16 bases between. CDR1 and CDR2 (germline): KGHSH, LQKENI. The CDR3 is 16 amino acids. Written as DNA, the CDR3 is TGTGCCAGCTCACGGACTAAGGGCAGGGTCAATCAGCCCCAGCATTTT. This sequence encodes CASSRTKGRVNQPQHF. Supplemented by reference TRBV18 and TRBJ1-5, the full variable domain reads NAGVMQNPRHLVRRRGQEARLRCSPMKGHSHVYWYRQLPEEGLKFMVYLQKENIIDESGMPKERFSAEFPKEGPSILRIQQVVRGDSAAYFCASSRTKGRVNQPQHFGDGTRLSIL.

The chain couples TRBV27 to TRBJ1-2, with a weak D call TRBD1 (6 bases). CDR1 and CDR2 from the germline V gene are MNHEY and SMNVEV (reference sequence). V was cut by 2 bases and J by 6 bases, with 16 bases left in between. The CDR3 totals 15 residues. The CDR3 region has the DNA TGTGCCAGCAGTTTACGAGGGGGAGGGGGGAATGGCTACACCTTC. It yields the protein CASSLRGGGGNGYTF.

The chain couples TRBV28 to TRBJ1-6; no firm D call. In germline, CDR1 is MDHEN, CDR2 SYDVKM. Trimming cost V 2 bases and J 5 bases, with 10 bases left between them. This CDR3 has 15 amino acids. CDR3 in amino acids: CASSLPRHNNSPLHF. For the CDR3, the DNA is TGTGCCAGCAGTTTACCCCGACACAATAATTCACCCCTCCACTTT.

This clone came up once. CDR3: CAWSVSQGVTGELFF. CDR3 DNA sequence: TGTGCCTGGAGTGTAAGTCAGGGGGTCACCGGGGAGCTGTTTTTT. The chain employs TRBV30 and TRBJ2-2, with 7 bases lining up with TRBD1. The CDR3 loop spans 15 amino acids. Germline CDR1 reads GTSNPN; CDR2 reads SVGIG (reference sequence). The junction had 5 bases not matched to a gene; V was cut back by 0 bases and J by 4 bases. Based on the CDR3 plus reference TRBV30 and TRBJ2-2, the full variable domain is SQTIHQWPATLVQPVGSPLSLECTVEGTSNPNLYWYRQAAGRGLQLLFYSVGIGQISSEVPQNLSASRPQDRQFILSSKKLLLSDSGFYLCAWSVSQGVTGELFFGEGSRLTVL.

In its sample, this clone was seen once. The chain couples TRBV2 to TRBJ2-2, with TRBD2 as a possible D gene (7 bases). Deletions cut 4 bases from V and 3 bases from J, with 21 bases between. CDR1 is SNHLY and CDR2 is FYNNEI in the germline V gene. This CDR3 has 18 amino acids. The CDR3: CASSALGGATLDTGELFF. In DNA form, the CDR3 reads TGTGCCAGCAGTGCTTTAGGGGGGGCGACCTTAGACACCGGGGAGCTGTTTTTT.

V and J are TRBV11-2 and TRBJ2-3; a weak D match, TRBD2 (6 bases). The CDR3 length is 16 residues. Trimming shortened V by 1 base and J by 2 bases, and 13 bases separated the two germline ends. CDR1 SGHAT and CDR2 FQNNGV come from the germline V gene. The CDR3 DNA sequence: TGTGCCAGCAGCTTAGTTACCGGAGGGACCACAGATACGCAGTATTTT. It encodes CASSLVTGGTTDTQYF.

This chain's CDR3 is CASSLDPAGTDTQYF. The CDR3 DNA sequence: TGTGCCAGCAGCTTAGATCCAGCGGGCACAGATACGCAGTATTTT. The chain employs TRBV11-2 and TRBJ2-3, with a weak D call TRBD2 (5 bases). The CDR3 extends over 15 amino acids. V lost 0 bases and J lost 1, with 8 bases in between. Germline V gene lookup returns CDR1 SGHAT and CDR2 FQNNGV.

This clone was counted once. This chain joins TRBV3-1 (or the pseudogene TRBV3-2) and TRBJ2-1; no clear D gene. The CDR3 totals 11 residues. CDR1 LGHDT and CDR2 YNNKEL come from the germline V gene (reference sequence). V was trimmed by 1 base and J by 8 bases, leaving 3 bases between them. CDR3 region: CASSQGDEQFF. DNA of the CDR3: TGTGCCAGCAGCCAAGGAGATGAGCAGTTCTTC.

The chain employs TRBV3-1 (or the pseudogene TRBV3-2) and TRBJ2-1; TRBD2 matches at 11 bases. V lost 2 bases to trimming and J lost 6 bases; unmatched junction nucleotides: 6. This CDR3 has 16 residues. From germline, CDR1 is LGHDT and CDR2 YNNKEL (reference sequence). The CDR3, as DNA: TGTGCCAGCAGCCAAACGACTAGCGGGATCTTCAATGAGCAGTTCTTC. Protein sequence: CASSQTTSGIFNEQFF.

The chain links TRBV27 to TRBJ1-1; unclear D gene. CDR3 size: 13 residues. Per germline, CDR1 MNHEY and CDR2 SMNVEV (reference sequence). Trimming stripped 7 bases from V and 1 base from J, with 10 bases between. The CDR3 protein is CASNDPGNTEAFF. In nucleotides, the CDR3 is TGTGCCAGCAACGACCCAGGGAACACTGAAGCTTTCTTT.

The genes are TRBV19 and TRBJ2-7; no reliable D call. CDR1 is LNHDA and CDR2 is SQIVND in the germline V gene (reference sequence). There are 13 residues in the CDR3. V was pared by 4 bases and J by 4 bases, with 11 bases between. For the CDR3, the DNA is TGTGCCAGTAGTAGCGGCAGTTTATACGAGCAGTACTTC. It specifies CASSSGSLYEQYF.

The V call is TRBV24-1, the J call TRBJ2-7, with 8 nucleotides matching TRBD1. The CDR3 consists of 14 residues. V lost 4 bases, J lost 5 bases, and 6 bases stayed unmatched. Germline V gene lookup returns CDR1 KGHDR and CDR2 SFDVKD. The chain's CDR3 is CATSDFTGGNEQYF. CDR3 sequence (DNA): TGTGCCACCAGTGACTTCACAGGGGGGAACGAGCAGTACTTC.

The rearrangement links TRBV12-3 or TRBV12-4 to TRBJ1-1; D is possibly TRBD1 (6 bases). The CDR3 spans 13 residues. V was trimmed by 3 bases and J by 4 bases, leaving 9 bases between them. The chain's CDR3 is CASSFDRRTEAFF. In nucleotides, the CDR3 is TGTGCCAGCAGTTTCGACAGGCGCACTGAAGCTTTCTTT.

The chain has TRBV19 and TRBJ1-6, with TRBD1 matching 8 bases. Losses at the gene ends were 5 bases for V and 8 bases for J; bases not matched to a gene: 11. The CDR3 extends over 16 amino acids. Looked up from germline, CDR1 is LNHDA and CDR2 is SQIVND (reference sequence). For the CDR3, the DNA is TGTGCCAGTAGTCTTTATCAGGGGGCTATGGATTCACCCCTCCACTTT. Protein product: CASSLYQGAMDSPLHF.

This sequence joins TRBV7-2 and TRBJ1-5; TRBD1 aligns across 12 bases. CDR1 is SGHTA and CDR2 is FQGNSA in the germline V gene. V shed 4 bases, J shed 7 bases, and the junction held 8 bases outside the gene matches. This CDR3 spans 16 amino acids. This CDR3 reads CASSSQGQGAGQPQHF. The DNA for the CDR3 is TGTGCCAGCAGCTCCCAGGGACAGGGGGCGGGCCAGCCCCAGCATTTT.

This clone is a singleton in its sample. The chain is built from TRBV18 and TRBJ2-2, with 8 bases that match TRBD2. Germline assignment: CDR1 KGHSH and CDR2 LQKENI. The V gene end was trimmed by 4 bases and the J gene end by 0 bases; junction bases not matched to a gene: 4. This CDR3 is built from 16 residues. For the CDR3, the DNA is TGTGCCAGCTCACAGAGCGGGGGAGCGAACACCGGGGAGCTGTTTTTT. Translation gives CASSQSGGANTGELFF.

V and J are TRBV11-2 and TRBJ2-3; 7 nucleotides agree with TRBD2. Germline CDR1 reads SGHAT; CDR2 reads FQNNGV. The CDR3 runs to 15 residues. V trimming: 2 bases; J trimming: 6 bases; junction bases outside the gene matches: 8. The CDR3 is CASSLIQGGEDTQYF. As DNA, the CDR3 is TGTGCCAGCAGCTTAATCCAGGGAGGGGAGGATACGCAGTATTTT. The entire variable domain, with the rest obtained from reference TRBV11-2 and TRBJ2-3, is as follows: EAGVAQSPRYKIIEKRQSVAFWCNPISGHATLYWYQQILGQGPKLLIQFQNNGVVDDSQLPKDRFSAERLKGVDSTLKIQPAKLEDSAVYLCASSLIQGGEDTQYFGPGTRLTVL.